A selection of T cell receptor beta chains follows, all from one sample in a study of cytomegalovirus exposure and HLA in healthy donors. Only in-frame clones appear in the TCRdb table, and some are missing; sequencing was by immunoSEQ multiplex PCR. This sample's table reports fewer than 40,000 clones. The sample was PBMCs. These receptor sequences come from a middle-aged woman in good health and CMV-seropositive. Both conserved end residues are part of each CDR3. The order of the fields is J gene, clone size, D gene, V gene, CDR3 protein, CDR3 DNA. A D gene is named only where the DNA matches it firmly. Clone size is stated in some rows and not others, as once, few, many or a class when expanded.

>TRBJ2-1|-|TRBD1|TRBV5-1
CASSSLQGATYNEQFF
TGCGCCAGCAGCTCACTACAGGGGGCGACCTACAATGAGCAGTTCTTC
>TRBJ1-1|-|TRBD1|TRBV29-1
CSVDRGGEAFF
TGCAGCGTTGATCGAGGGGGCGAGGCTTTCTTT
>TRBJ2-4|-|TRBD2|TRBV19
CASSAGTSGVLAKNIQYF
TGTGCCAGTAGTGCCGGGACTAGCGGCGTTCTAGCCAAAAACATTCAGTACTTC
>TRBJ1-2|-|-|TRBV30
CAGDPGHGVLGYTF
TGTGCCGGGGATCCGGGACACGGAGTTTTGGGCTACACCTTC
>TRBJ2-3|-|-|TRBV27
CASRVLESDTQYF
TGTGCCAGCAGGGTCTTAGAATCAGATACGCAGTATTTT
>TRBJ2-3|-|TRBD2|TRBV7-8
CASSFRGGRGADTQYF
TGTGCCAGCAGTTTCCGGGGGGGCCGAGGCGCAGATACGCAGTATTTT
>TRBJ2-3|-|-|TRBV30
CAWSGVAKDTQYF
TGTGCCTGGAGTGGGGTAGCGAAAGATACGCAGTATTTT
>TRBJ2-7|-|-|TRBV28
CASIATSTYEQYF
TGTGCCAGCATTGCCACTAGTACCTACGAGCAGTACTTC
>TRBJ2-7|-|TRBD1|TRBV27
CASSLLPGQGAINEQYF
TGTGCCAGCAGTCTACTCCCGGGACAGGGGGCTATTAACGAGCAGTACTTC
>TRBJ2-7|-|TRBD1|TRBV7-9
CASSFSGGWNEQYF
TGTGCCAGCAGCTTTTCAGGGGGCTGGAACGAGCAGTACTTC
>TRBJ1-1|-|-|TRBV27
CASRETVMTEAFF
TGTGCCAGCAGAGAGACAGTGATGACTGAAGCTTTCTTT
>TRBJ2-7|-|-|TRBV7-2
CASSLPSYEQYF
TGTGCCAGCAGCTTACCCAGCTACGAGCAGTACTTC
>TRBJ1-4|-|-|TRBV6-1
CASRRSDVGEKLFF
TGTGCCAGCAGGAGGTCGGATGTAGGTGAAAAACTGTTTTTT
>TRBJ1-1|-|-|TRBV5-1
CASSLETRTPEAFF
TGCGCCAGCAGCTTGGAGACTAGGACACCTGAAGCTTTCTTT
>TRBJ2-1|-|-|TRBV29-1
CSSYYLGEQFF
TGCAGCTCCTACTACCTCGGGGAGCAGTTCTTC
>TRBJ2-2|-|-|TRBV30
CACRDTSGSELFF
TGTGCCTGCCGGGACACCTCGGGATCGGAGCTGTTTTTT
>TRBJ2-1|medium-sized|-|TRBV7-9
CASSLLVLGSYNEQFF
TGTGCCAGCAGCCTACTAGTTCTAGGGTCCTACAATGAGCAGTTCTTC
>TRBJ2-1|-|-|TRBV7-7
CASSPRGASHEQFF
TGTGCTAGCAGCCCCAGGGGAGCGAGTCATGAGCAGTTCTTC
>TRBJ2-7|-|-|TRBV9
CASSVSAGTYEQYF
TGTGCCAGCAGCGTCTCGGCAGGTACCTACGAGCAGTACTTC
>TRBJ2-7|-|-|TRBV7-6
CASSQYGVPGEQYF
TGTGCCAGCAGCCAATACGGGGTTCCTGGGGAGCAGTACTTC
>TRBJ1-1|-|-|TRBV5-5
CASSLGGNTEAFF
TGTGCCAGCAGCTTAGGGGGGAACACTGAAGCTTTCTTT
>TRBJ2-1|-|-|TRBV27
CASSQTRPTSNEQFF
TGTGCCAGCAGTCAGACTAGACCCACGAGCAATGAGCAGTTCTTC
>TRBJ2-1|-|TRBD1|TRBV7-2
CASSSTARGHDNEQFF
TGTGCCAGCAGCTCCACCGCCAGGGGGCACGACAATGAGCAGTTCTTC
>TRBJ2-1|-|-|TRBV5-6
CASSPRVGANNEQFF
TGTGCCAGCAGCCCAAGGGTTGGGGCAAACAATGAGCAGTTCTTC
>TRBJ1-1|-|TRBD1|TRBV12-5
CASGLRQGTEAFF
TGTGCTAGTGGTTTAAGACAGGGCACTGAAGCTTTCTTT
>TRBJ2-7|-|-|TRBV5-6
CASSSIHEQYF
TGTGCCAGCAGCTCTATACACGAGCAGTACTTC
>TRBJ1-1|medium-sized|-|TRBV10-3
CAISESSSVEAFF
TGTGCCATCAGTGAGTCGTCCAGCGTTGAAGCTTTCTTT
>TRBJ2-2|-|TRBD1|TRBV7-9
CASSPPTGGGPPGELFF
TGTGCCAGCAGCCCGCCTACAGGGGGCGGTCCTCCCGGGGAGCTGTTTTTT
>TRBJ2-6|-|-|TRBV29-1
CSVEGQTSSGANVLTF
TGCAGCGTTGAAGGCCAGACAAGCTCTGGGGCCAACGTCCTGACTTTC
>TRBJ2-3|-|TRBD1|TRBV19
CASKAGGFTDTQYF
TGTGCCAGTAAGGCAGGGGGCTTCACAGATACGCAGTATTTT
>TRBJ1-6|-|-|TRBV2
CASIRQPRVNSPLHF
TGTGCCAGCATTCGACAGCCCAGGGTCAATTCACCCCTCCACTTT
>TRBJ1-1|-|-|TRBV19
CASISWGRKNTEAFF
TGTGCCAGTATTTCTTGGGGCAGGAAGAACACTGAAGCTTTCTTT
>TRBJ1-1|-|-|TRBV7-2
CASQSSMNTEAFF
TGTGCCAGCCAATCTTCTATGAACACTGAAGCTTTCTTT
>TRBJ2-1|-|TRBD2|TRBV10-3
CAISSTSGGSHNEQFF
TGTGCCATCAGTTCTACTAGCGGGGGGAGCCACAATGAGCAGTTCTTC
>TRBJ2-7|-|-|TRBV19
CASSISTGNYEQYF
TGTGCCAGTAGTATAAGCACAGGGAACTACGAGCAGTACTTC
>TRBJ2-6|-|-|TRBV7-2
CASSFNSGANVLTF
TGTGCCAGCAGCTTTAACTCTGGGGCCAACGTCCTGACTTTC
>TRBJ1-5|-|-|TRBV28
CASSLMGSGTLGNQPQHF
TGTGCCAGCAGTCTTATGGGGTCCGGGACACTTGGCAATCAGCCCCAGCATTTT
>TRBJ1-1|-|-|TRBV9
CASSGGDPNTEAFF
TGTGCCAGCAGCGGGGGGGATCCGAACACTGAAGCTTTCTTT
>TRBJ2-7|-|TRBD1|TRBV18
CASSPKDRVYEQYF
TGTGCCAGCTCACCGAAGGACAGGGTCTACGAGCAGTACTTC
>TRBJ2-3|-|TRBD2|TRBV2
CASSESLAGGSTDTQYF
TGTGCCAGCAGTGAATCTTTAGCGGGAGGTTCCACAGATACGCAGTATTTT
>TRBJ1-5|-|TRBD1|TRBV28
CASIMTGGYQPQHF
TGTGCCAGCATTATGACAGGGGGCTATCAGCCCCAGCATTTT
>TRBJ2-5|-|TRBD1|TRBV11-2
CASSQWTGGGQETQYF
TGTGCCAGCAGCCAATGGACAGGGGGAGGGCAAGAGACCCAGTACTTC
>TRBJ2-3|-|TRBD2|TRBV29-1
CSVRASGGAGDTQYF
TGCAGCGTGCGGGCTAGCGGGGGGGCGGGAGATACGCAGTATTTT
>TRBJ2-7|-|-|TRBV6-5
CASSDPGYQQYF
TGTGCCAGCAGTGACCCAGGGTATCAGCAGTACTTC
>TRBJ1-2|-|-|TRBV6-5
CASSYGIGGLYGYTF
TGTGCCAGCAGTTACGGGATCGGGGGTCTTTATGGCTACACCTTC
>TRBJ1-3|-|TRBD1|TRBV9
CASSVGGTGSNTIYF
TGTGCCAGCAGCGTAGGGGGGACAGGCTCAAACACCATATATTTT
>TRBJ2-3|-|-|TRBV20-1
CSAPFTDTQYF
TGCAGTGCTCCCTTCACAGATACGCAGTATTTT
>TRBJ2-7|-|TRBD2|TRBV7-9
CASKVAGEAEQYF
TGTGCCAGCAAGGTAGCGGGGGAGGCCGAGCAGTACTTC
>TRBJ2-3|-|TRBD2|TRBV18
CASSWGLADKPTDTQYF
TGTGCCAGCTCATGGGGACTAGCGGATAAACCTACAGATACGCAGTATTTT
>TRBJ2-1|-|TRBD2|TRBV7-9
CASSLGAGAGNEQFF
TGTGCCAGCAGCTTAGGGGCGGGAGCCGGCAATGAGCAGTTCTTC